The clone carrying this T cell receptor beta chain has only one observation. This record belongs to a study of blood T cell repertoires in COVID-19. Looking at the study overall: COVID-19 samples from acute and convalescent phases originated in the United States, Italy and Spain. PBMCs, B-cell-depleted T cells, or T cells provided the cDNA or gDNA that made up the material.

As originally analysed: Estimation of nucleated cell counts was performed using reference gene primer amplification. This table comes from immunoSEQ multiplex PCR, and its TCRdb copy is limited to in-frame clones, with some not included. V, J and clone size reflect that table, while D and trimming were determined from the DNA. This sample has some 270,000 clones; approximately 85% occur once, and the top ten carry roughly 5.2%. Patients at the Seattle site were enrolled during active infection and followed longitudinally. V was pared by 8 bases and J by 1 base, with 9 bases between. The germline CDR1 and CDR2 sequences are MDHEN and SYDVKM. The CDR3 consists of 13 residues.

Specimen: peripheral blood. V usage is TRBV28 and J usage is TRBJ1-3, with D unclear. The sequence derives from a woman over 75 with COVID-19, enrolled during active disease. In nucleotides, the CDR3 is TGTGCCAGCCTCTCGTCGTCTGGAAACACCATATATTTT. Translating gives CASLSSSGNTIYF. Filled out from reference TRBV28 and TRBJ1-3, the complete variable domain reads DVKVTQSSRYLVKRTGEKVFLECVQDMDHENMFWYRQDPGLGLRLIYFSYDVKMKEKGDIPEGYSVSREKKERFSLILESASTNQTSMYLCASLSSSGNTIYFGEGSWLTVV.